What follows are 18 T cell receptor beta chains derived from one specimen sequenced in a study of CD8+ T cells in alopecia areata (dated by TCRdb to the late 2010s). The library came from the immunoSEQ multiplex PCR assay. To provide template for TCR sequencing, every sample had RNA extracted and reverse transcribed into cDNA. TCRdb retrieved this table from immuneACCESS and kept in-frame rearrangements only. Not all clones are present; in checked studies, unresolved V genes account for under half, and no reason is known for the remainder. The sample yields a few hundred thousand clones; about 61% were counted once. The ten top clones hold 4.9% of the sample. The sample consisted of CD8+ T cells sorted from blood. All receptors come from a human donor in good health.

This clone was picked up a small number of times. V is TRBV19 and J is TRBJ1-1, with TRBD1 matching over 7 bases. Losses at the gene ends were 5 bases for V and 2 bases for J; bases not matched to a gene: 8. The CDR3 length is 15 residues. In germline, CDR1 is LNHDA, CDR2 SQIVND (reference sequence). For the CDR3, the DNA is TGTGCCAGTAGTCCCCGGACAGGACTTAACACTGAAGCTTTCTTT. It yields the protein CASSPRTGLNTEAFF.

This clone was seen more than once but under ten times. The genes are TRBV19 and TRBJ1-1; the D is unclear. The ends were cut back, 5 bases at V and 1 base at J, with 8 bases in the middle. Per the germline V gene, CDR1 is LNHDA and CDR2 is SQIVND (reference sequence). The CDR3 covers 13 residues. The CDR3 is CASSATKNTEAFF. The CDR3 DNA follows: TGTGCCAGTAGTGCAACAAAGAACACTGAAGCTTTCTTT.

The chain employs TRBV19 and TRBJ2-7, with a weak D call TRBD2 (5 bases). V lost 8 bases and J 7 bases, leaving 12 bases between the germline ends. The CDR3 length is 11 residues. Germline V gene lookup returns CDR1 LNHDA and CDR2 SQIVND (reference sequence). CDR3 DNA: TGTGCCAGTTATCAGAGAGGGGAGCAGTACTTC. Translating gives CASYQRGEQYF. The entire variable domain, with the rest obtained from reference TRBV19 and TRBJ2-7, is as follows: DGGITQSPKYLFRKEGQNVTLSCEQNLNHDAMYWYRQDPGQGLRLIYYSQIVNDFQKGDIAEGYSVSREKKESFPLTVTSAQKNPTAFYLCASYQRGEQYFGPGTRLTVT.

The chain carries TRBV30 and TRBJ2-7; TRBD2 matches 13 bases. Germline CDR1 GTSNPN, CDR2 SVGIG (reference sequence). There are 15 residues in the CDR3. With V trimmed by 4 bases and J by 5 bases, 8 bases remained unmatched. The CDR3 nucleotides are TGTGCCTGGACCTCCGGGACTAGCGGGGTGGACGAGCAGTACTTC. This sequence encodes CAWTSGTSGVDEQYF. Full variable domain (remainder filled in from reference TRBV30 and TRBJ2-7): SQTIHQWPATLVQPVGSPLSLECTVEGTSNPNLYWYRQAAGRGLQLLFYSVGIGQISSEVPQNLSASRPQDRQFILSSKKLLLSDSGFYLCAWTSGTSGVDEQYFGPGTRLTVT.

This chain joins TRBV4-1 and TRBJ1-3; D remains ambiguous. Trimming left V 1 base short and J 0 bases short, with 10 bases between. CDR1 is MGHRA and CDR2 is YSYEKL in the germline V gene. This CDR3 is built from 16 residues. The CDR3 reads CASSQVYSNSGNTIYF. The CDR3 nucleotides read TGCGCCAGCAGCCAAGTATACAGCAACTCTGGAAACACCATATATTTT.

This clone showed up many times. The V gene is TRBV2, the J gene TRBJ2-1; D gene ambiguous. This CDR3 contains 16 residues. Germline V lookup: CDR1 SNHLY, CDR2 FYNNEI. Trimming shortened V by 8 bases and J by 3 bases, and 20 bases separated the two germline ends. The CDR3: CASSRAPTLGYNEQFF. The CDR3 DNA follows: TGTGCCAGCTCTCGGGCTCCCACCCTAGGCTACAATGAGCAGTTCTTC.

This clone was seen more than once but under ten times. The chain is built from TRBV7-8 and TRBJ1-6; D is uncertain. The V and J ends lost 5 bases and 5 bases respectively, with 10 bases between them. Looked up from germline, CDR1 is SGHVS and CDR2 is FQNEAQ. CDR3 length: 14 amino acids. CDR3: CASSPEPNNSPLHF. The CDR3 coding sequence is TGTGCCAGCAGCCCCGAGCCAAATAATTCACCCCTCCACTTT. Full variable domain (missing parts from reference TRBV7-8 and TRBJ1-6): GAGVSQSPRYKVAKRGQDVALRCDPISGHVSLFWYQQALGQGPEFLTYFQNEAQLDKSGLPSDRFFAERPEGSVSTLKIQRTQQEDSAVYLCASSPEPNNSPLHFGNGTRLTVT.

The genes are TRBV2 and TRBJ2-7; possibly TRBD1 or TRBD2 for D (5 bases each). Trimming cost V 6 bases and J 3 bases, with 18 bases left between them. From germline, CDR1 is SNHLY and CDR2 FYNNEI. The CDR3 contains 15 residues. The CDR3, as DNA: TGTGCCAGCAGCGACCGGGACCGGAATCACTACGAGCAGTACTTC. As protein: CASSDRDRNHYEQYF. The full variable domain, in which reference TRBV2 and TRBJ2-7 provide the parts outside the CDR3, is EPEVTQTPSHQVTQMGQEVILRCVPISNHLYFYWYRQILGQKVEFLVSFYNNEISEKSEIFDDQFSVERPDGSNFTLKIRSTKLEDSAMYFCASSDRDRNHYEQYFGPGTRLTVT.

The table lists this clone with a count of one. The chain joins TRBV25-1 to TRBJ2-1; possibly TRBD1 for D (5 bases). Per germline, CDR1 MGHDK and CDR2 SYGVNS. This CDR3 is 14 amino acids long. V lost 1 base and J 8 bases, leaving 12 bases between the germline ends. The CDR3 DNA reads TGTGCCAGCAGTGAATCCAGGGTTTGGGATGAGCAGTTCTTC. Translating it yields CASSESRVWDEQFF.

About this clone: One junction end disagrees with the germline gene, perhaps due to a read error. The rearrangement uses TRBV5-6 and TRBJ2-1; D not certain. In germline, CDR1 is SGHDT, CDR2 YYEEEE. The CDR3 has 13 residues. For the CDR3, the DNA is TGTGCCAGCAGCTTGTTTTTCTACCATGAGCAGTTCTTC. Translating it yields CASSLFFYHEQFF.

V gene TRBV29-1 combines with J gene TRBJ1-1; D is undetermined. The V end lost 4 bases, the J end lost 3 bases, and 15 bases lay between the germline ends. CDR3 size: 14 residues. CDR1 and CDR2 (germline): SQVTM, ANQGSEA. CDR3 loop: CSVAGLRSDTEAFF. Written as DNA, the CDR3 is TGCAGCGTTGCGGGCCTGAGGTCGGACACTGAAGCTTTCTTT. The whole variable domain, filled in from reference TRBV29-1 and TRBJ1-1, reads SAVISQKPSRDICQRGTSLTIQCQVDSQVTMMFWYRQQPGQSLTLIATANQGSEATYESGFVIDKFPISRPNLTFSTLTVSNMSPEDSSIYLCSVAGLRSDTEAFFGQGTRLTVV.

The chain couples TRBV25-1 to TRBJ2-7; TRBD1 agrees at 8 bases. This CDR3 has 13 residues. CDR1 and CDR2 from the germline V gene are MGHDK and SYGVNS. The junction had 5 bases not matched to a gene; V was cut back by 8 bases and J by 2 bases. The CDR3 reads CASPRDRPYEQYF. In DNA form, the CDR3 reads TGTGCCAGCCCGAGGGACAGGCCCTACGAGCAGTACTTC.

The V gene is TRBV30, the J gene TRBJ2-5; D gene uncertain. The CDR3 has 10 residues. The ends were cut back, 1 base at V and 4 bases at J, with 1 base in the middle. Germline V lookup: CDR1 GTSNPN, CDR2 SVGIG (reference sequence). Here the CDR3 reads CAWSAETQYF. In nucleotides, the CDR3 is TGTGCCTGGAGTGCAGAGACCCAGTACTTC.

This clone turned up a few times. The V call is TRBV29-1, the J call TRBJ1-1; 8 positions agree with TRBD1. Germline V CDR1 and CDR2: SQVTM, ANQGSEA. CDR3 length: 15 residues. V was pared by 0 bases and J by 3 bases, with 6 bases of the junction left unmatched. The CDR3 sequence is CSVEESGTGYTEAFF. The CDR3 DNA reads TGCAGCGTTGAAGAATCCGGGACAGGATACACTGAAGCTTTCTTT. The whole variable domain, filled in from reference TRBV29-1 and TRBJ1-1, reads SAVISQKPSRDICQRGTSLTIQCQVDSQVTMMFWYRQQPGQSLTLIATANQGSEATYESGFVIDKFPISRPNLTFSTLTVSNMSPEDSSIYLCSVEESGTGYTEAFFGQGTRLTVV.

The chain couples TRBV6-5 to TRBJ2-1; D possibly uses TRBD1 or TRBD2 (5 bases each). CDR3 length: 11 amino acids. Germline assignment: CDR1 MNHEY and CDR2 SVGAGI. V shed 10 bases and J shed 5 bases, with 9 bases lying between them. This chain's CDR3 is CATGQNNEQFF. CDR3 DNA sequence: TGTGCCACGGGGCAGAACAATGAGCAGTTCTTC.

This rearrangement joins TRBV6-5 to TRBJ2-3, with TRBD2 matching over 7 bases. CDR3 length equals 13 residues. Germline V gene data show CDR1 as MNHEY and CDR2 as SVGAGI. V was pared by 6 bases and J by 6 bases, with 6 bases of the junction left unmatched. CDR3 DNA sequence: TGTGCCAGCAGAGCGGGGTGGTTGGATACGCAGTATTTT. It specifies CASRAGWLDTQYF.

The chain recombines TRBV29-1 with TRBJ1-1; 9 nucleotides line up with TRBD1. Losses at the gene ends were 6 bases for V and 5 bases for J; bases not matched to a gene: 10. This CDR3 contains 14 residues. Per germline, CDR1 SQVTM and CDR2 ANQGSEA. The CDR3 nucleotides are TGCAGCGTAAAACCCGGGACAGGGAGGACTGAAGCTTTCTTT. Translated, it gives CSVKPGTGRTEAFF.

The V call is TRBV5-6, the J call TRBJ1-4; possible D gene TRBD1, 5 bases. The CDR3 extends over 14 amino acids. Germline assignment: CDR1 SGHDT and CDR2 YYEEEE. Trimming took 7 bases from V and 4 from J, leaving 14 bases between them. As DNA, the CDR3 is TGTGCCAGCGGCACGGGGCAGTATAATGAAAAACTGTTTTTT. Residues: CASGTGQYNEKLFF.